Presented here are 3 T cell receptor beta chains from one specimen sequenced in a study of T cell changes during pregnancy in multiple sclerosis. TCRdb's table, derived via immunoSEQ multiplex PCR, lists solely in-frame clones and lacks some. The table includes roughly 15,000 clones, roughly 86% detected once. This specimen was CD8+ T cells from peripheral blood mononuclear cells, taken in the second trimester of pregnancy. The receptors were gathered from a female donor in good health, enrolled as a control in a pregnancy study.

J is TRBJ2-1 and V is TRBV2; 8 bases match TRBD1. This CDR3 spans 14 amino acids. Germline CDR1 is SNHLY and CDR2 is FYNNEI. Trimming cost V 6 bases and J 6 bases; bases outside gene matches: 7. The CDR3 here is CASSGGQGANEQFF. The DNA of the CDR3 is TGTGCCAGCAGCGGCGGACAGGGAGCCAATGAGCAGTTCTTC.

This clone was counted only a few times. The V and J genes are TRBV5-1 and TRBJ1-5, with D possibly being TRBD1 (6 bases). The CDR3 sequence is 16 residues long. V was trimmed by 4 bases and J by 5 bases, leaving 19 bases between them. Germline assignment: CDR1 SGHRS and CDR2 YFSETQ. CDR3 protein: CASSRTTGVEDQPQHF. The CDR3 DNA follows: TGCGCCAGCAGCCGCACGACAGGAGTGGAGGATCAGCCCCAGCATTTT.

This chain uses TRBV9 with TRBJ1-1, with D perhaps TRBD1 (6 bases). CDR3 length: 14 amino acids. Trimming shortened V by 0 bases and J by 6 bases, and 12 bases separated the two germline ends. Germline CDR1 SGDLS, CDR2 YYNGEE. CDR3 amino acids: CASSVEQGVAEAFF. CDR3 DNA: TGTGCCAGCAGCGTAGAACAGGGTGTCGCTGAAGCTTTCTTT.